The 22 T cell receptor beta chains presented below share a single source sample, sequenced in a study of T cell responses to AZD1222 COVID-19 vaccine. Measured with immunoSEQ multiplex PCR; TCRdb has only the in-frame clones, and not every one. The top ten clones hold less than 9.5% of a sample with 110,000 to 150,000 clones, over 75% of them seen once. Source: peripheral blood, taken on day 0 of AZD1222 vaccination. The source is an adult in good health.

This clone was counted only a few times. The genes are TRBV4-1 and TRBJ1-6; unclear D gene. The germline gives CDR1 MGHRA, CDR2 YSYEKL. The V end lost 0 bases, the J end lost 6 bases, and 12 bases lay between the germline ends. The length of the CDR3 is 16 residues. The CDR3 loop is CASSQDERIINSPLHF. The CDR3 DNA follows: TGCGCCAGCAGCCAAGATGAGCGGATAATTAATTCACCCCTCCACTTT.

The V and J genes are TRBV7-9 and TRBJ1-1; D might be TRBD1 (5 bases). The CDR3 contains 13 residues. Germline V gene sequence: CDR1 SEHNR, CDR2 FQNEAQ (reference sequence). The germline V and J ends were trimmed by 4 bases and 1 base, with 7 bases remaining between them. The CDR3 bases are TGTGCCAGCAGCTCCGGGGGGAACACTGAAGCTTTCTTT. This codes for CASSSGGNTEAFF.

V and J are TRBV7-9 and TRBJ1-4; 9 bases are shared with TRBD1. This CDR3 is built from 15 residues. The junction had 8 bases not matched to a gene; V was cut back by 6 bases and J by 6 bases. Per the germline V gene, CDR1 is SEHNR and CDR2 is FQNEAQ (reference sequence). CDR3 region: CASRQTRTGDEKLFF. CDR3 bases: TGTGCCAGCAGACAGACACGGACAGGGGATGAAAAACTGTTTTTT.

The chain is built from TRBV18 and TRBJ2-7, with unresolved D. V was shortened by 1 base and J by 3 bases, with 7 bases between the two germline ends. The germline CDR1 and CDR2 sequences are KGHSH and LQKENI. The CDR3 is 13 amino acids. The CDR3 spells CASSPQTYYEQYF. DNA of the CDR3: TGTGCCAGCTCACCACAAACGTACTACGAGCAGTACTTC.

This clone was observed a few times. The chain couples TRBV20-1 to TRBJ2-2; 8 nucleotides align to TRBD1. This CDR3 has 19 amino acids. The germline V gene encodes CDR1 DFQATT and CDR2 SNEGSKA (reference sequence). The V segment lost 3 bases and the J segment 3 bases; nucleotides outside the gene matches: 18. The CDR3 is CSASPGQGKLPSYTGELFF. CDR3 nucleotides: TGCAGTGCTAGTCCCGGACAGGGCAAACTTCCGAGTTACACCGGGGAGCTGTTTTTT.

The DNA for the CDR3 is TGTGCCAGCAGTTATTTCGGGACAACCTCCTACGAGCAGTACTTC. Protein product: CASSYFGTTSYEQYF. The rearrangement joins TRBV6-6 to TRBJ2-7, with a weak D call TRBD1 (6 bases). The germline V gene encodes CDR1 MNHNY and CDR2 SVGAGI (reference sequence). The CDR3 is 15 amino acids. Trimming took off 3 bases at V and 0 bases at J, with 12 bases between the two ends.

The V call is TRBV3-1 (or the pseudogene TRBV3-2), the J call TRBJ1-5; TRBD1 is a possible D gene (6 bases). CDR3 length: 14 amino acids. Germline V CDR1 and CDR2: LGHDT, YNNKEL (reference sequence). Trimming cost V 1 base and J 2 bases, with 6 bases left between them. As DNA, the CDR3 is TGTGCCAGCAGCCAAGCAGGGGGCAATCAGCCCCAGCATTTT. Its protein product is CASSQAGGNQPQHF.

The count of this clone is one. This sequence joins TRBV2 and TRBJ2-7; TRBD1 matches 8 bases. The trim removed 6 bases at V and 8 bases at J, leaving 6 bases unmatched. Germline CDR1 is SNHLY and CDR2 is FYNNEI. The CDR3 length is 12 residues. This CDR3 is CASSYGQGQQYF. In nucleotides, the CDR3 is TGTGCCAGCAGCTACGGACAGGGCCAGCAGTACTTC.

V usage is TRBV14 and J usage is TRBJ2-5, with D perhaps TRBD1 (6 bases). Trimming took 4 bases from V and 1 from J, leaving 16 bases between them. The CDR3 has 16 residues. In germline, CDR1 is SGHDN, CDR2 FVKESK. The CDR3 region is CASSPLLTGGQETQYF. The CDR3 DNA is TGTGCCAGCAGCCCGTTGTTGACAGGTGGCCAAGAGACCCAGTACTTC.

Written as DNA, the CDR3 is TGTGCCACCAGCAGAGATGGGTACAGCCCCTACGAGCAGTACTTC. It codes for CATSRDGYSPYEQYF. The chain couples TRBV15 to TRBJ2-7; no reliable D call. The germline CDR1 and CDR2 sequences are LNHNV and YYDKDF (reference sequence). The CDR3 contains 15 residues. Trimming removed 0 bases from V and 2 bases from J, with 11 bases in between.

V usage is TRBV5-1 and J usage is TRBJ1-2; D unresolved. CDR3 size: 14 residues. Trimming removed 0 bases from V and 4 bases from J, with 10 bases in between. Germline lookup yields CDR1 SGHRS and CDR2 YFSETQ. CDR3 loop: CASSLEGLLYGYTF. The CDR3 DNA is TGCGCCAGCAGCTTGGAAGGCCTCCTCTATGGCTACACCTTC.

The CDR3 DNA reads TGTGCCAGCAGGAAGGACACGTCCGGAAATCAGCCCCAGCATTTT. It is translated as CASRKDTSGNQPQHF. The chain links TRBV6-5 to TRBJ1-5, with D possibly matching TRBD1 (5 bases). Germline V gives CDR1 MNHEY, CDR2 SVGAGI. The CDR3 covers 15 residues. V lost 6 bases to trimming and J lost 4 bases, with 16 bases between them.

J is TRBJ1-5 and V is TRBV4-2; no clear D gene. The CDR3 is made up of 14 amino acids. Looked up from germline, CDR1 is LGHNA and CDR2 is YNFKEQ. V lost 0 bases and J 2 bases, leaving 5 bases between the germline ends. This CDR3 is CASSQERGNQPQHF. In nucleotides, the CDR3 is TGTGCCAGCAGCCAAGAGAGGGGCAATCAGCCCCAGCATTTT.

The CDR3 protein is CATSDPGGKDTTDTQYF. In DNA form, the CDR3 reads TGTGCCACCAGTGATCCAGGAGGGAAGGATACCACAGATACGCAGTATTTT. The V and J genes are TRBV24-1 and TRBJ2-3; maybe TRBD2 (6 bases). CDR3 length: 17 amino acids. V was clipped by 3 bases and J by 2 bases, with 17 bases between them. Germline lookup yields CDR1 KGHDR and CDR2 SFDVKD.

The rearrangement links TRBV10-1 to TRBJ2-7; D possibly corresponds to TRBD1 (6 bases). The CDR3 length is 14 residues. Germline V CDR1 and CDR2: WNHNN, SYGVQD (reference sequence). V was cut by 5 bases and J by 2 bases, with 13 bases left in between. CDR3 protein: CASSPGDAAYEQYF. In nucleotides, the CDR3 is TGCGCCAGCAGTCCAGGGGACGCCGCCTACGAGCAGTACTTC.

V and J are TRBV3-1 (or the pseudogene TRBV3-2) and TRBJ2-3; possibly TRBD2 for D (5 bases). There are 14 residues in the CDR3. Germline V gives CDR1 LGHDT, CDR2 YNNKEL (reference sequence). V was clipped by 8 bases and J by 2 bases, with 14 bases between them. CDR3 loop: CASVGWRSTDTQYF. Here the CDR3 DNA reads TGTGCCAGCGTCGGGTGGAGGTCCACAGATACGCAGTATTTT.

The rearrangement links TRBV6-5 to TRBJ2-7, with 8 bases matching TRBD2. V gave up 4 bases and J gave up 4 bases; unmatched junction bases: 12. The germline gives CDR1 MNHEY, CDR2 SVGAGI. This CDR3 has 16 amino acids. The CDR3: CASSSGLASSLYEQYF. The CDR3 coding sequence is TGTGCCAGCAGTTCCGGACTAGCTTCCTCCCTTTACGAGCAGTACTTC.

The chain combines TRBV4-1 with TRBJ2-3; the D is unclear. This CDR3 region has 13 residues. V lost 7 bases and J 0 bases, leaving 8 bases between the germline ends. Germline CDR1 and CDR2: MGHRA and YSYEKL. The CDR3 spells CASTSESTDTQYF. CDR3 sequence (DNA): TGCGCCAGCACGAGTGAGAGCACAGATACGCAGTATTTT.

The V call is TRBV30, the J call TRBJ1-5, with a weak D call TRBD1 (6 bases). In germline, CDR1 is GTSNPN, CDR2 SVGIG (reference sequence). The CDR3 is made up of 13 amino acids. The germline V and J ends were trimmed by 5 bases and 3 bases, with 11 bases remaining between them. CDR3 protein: CAWQGGNNQPQHF. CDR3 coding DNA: TGTGCCTGGCAAGGGGGGAACAATCAGCCCCAGCATTTT. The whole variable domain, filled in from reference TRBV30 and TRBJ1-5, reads SQTIHQWPATLVQPVGSPLSLECTVEGTSNPNLYWYRQAAGRGLQLLFYSVGIGQISSEVPQNLSASRPQDRQFILSSKKLLLSDSGFYLCAWQGGNNQPQHFGDGTRLSIL.

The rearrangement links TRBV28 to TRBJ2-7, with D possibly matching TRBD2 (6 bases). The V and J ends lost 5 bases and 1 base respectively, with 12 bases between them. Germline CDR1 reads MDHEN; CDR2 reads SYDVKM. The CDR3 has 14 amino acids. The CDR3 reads CASSVGGYSYEQYF. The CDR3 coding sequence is TGTGCCAGCAGTGTGGGAGGCTATTCCTACGAGCAGTACTTC.

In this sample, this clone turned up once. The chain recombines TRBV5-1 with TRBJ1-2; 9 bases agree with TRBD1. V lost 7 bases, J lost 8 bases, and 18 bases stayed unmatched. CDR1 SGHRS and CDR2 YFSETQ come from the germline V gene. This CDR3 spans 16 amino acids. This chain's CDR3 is CASAPEPGQGLGGYTF. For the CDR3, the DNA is TGCGCCAGCGCTCCTGAACCGGGACAGGGCCTGGGGGGCTACACCTTC. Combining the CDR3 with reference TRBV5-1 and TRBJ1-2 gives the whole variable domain KAGVTQTPRYLIKTRGQQVTLSCSPISGHRSVSWYQQTPGQGLQFLFEYFSETQRNKGNFPGRFSGRQFSNSRSEMNVSTLELGDSALYLCASAPEPGQGLGGYTFGSGTRLTVV.

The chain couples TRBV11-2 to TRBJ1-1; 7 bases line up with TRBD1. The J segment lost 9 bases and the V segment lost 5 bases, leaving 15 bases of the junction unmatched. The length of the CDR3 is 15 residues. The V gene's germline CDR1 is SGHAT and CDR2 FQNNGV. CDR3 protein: CASSQGRTGFGKAFF. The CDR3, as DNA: TGTGCCAGCAGCCAAGGGCGGACAGGATTTGGAAAAGCTTTCTTT.